This T cell receptor beta chain appears in the sequencing data of a study of CD8+ T cells in alopecia areata. On this clone: One end of the junction fails to match germline, which may point to a read error.

Sequencing templates came from extracted RNA that was reverse transcribed into cDNA. This table comes from immunoSEQ multiplex PCR, and its TCRdb copy is limited to in-frame clones, with some not included. The data hold roughly 280,000 clones, with 60% observed a single time. The CDR3 is made up of 13 amino acids. Germline-derived CDR1 and CDR2 are MNHEY and SVGAGI. Stated treatment: oral pan-JAK inhibitor, 5-10 mg twice daily. The rearrangement uses TRBV6-5 and TRBJ1-2; D is unresolved. This sequence was found in a human donor with alopecia areata. Specimen: CD4+ T cells sorted from blood, collected around week 54, from a patient treated with tofacitinib. The CDR3 protein is CASSGPGPDGYTF. The CDR3 bases are TGTGCCAGCAGTGGACCGGGCCCCGATGGGTACACCTTC.